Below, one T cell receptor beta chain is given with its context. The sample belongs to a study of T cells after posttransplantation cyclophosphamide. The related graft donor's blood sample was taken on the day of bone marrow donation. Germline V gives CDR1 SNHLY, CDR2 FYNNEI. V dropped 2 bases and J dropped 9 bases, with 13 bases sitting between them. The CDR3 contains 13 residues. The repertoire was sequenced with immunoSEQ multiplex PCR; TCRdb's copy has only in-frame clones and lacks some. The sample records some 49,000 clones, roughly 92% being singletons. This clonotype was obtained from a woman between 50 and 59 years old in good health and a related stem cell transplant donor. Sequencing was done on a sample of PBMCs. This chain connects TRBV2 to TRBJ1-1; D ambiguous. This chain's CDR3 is CASSEYREEKAFF. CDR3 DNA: TGTGCCAGCAGTGAATATCGAGAGGAAAAAGCTTTCTTT.